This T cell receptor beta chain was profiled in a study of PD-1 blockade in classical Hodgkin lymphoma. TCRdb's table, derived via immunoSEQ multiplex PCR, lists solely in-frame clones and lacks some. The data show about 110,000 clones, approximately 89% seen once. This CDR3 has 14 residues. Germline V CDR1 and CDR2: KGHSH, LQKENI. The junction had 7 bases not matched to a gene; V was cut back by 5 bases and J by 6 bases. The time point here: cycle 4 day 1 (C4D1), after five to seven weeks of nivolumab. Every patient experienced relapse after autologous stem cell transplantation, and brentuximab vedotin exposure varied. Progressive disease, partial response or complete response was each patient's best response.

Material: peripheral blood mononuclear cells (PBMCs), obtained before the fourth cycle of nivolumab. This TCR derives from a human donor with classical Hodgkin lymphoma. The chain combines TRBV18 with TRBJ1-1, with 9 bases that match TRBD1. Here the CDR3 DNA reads TGTGCCAGCTCATCACAGGGGGCGCGGGCTGAAGCTTTCTTT. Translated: CASSSQGARAEAFF.